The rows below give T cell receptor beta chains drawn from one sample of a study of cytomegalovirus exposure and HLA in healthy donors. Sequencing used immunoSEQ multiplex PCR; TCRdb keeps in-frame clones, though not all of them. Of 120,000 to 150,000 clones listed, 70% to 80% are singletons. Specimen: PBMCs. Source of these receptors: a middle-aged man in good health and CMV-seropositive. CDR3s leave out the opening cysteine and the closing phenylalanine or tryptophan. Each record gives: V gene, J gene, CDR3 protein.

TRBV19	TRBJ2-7	ASSIQTGLSEQY
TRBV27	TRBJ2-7	ASSFGQGSYEQY
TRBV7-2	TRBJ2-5	ASSLQGGRLETQY
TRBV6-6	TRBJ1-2	ASSPLGQGMSGYT
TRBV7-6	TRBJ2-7	ASSSLGGSAGDPYEQY
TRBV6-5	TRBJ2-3	ASRRQGEGDTQY
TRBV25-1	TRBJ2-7	ASSKRVGSYEQY
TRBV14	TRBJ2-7	ASGGTGEYEQY
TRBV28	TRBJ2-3	ASRVQGNTQY
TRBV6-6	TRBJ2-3	ASSSDASADTQY
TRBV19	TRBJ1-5	ASSIPLSVINQPQH
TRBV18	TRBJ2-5	ASSPGGTPQETQY
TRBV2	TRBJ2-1	ASSSGQGRGRYNEQF
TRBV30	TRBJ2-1	AWSTGPLAGARF
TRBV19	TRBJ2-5	ASMWAQETQY
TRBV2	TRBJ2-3	ASRDDRAGTDTQY
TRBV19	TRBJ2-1	ASSMASGYNEQF
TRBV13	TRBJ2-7	ASSLTGGSLHEQY
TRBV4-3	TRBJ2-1	ASSQEKRELYNEQF
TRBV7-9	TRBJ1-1	ASSPKRGFEAF
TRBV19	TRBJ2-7	ASSLLAGAYFYEQY
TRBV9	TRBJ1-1	ASSVDAGAEAF
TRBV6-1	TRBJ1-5	ASSVWGLDQPQH
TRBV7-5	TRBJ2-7	VRSLGQPWEGNYEQY
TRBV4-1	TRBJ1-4	ASSPRDSERLF
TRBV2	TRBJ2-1	ASRHPIRRERPDEQF
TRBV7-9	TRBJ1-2	ASSWWEIGQGGLKYGYT
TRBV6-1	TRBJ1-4	ASIPRTGGEKLF
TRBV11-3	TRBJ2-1	ASSFFAGGQF
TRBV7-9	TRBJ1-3	ASSPDVAGGLGVGNTIY
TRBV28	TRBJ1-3	ASSLSGAGGNTIY
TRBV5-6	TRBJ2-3	ASSLPGLAIAQY
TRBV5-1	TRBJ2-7	ASSSSLGGIYEQY
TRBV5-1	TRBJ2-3	ASSLGGATSTDTQY
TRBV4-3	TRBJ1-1	ASSLDRGLSTEAF
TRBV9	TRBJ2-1	ASSGGRGSNEQF
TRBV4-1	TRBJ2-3	ASSLQTFMDTQY
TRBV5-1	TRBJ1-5	ASSSGGLNQPQH
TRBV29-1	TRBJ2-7	SVGAIGSYEQY
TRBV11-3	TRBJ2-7	ASSSGGADYEQY
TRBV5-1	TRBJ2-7	ASSGGGSSYEQY
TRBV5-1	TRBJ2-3	ASSAGGSSTDTQY
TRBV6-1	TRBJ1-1	ASRDYRVTEAF
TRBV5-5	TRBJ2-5	ASAARRGRGETQY